This T cell receptor beta chain was found in a study of breast tumors, draining lymph nodes, adjacent tissues. Study observations and caveats: Tumor repertoires ranked between lymph nodes and nontumor tissue in diversity, with V and J gene preferences.

This clonotype was counted a single time. The antigen is not known. TCRdb re-analysed the multiplex PCR reads in MiXCR, keeping a single row per CDR3 protein. The table has some 230,000 distinct CDR3 sequences, less than 40% seen once; the top ten hold approximately 4%. Axillary draining lymph nodes of breast cancer patients supplied the node samples. Germline loops: CDR1 MNHNS, CDR2 SASEGT. CDR3 length: 15 residues. V dropped 7 bases and J dropped 7 bases, with 20 bases sitting between them. The chain joins TRBV6-1 to TRBJ2-1, with D perhaps matching TRBD1 (5 bases). This TCR was sampled from a female donor with breast cancer. Some clones in this sample may be carry-over from other donors' samples. Sequencing used axillary lymph node tissue. CDR3 sequence: CASTSHGAGPNEQFF. The CDR3 bases are TGTGCCAGCACCTCCCATGGGGCTGGTCCTAATGAGCAGTTCTTC.